A single TCR beta chain is shown here with its context. Assay: immunoSEQ multiplex PCR; the TCRdb copy retains only in-frame clones and omits some. Seen here are 23,000 or so clones, approximately 80% observed once, and the top ten hold over 1.1%. The record originates from a study of OX40 agonist ivuxolimab in advanced cancers. After removal of 4 bases from V and 0 bases from J, the junction contained 3 bases not matched to a gene. This CDR3 region has 15 residues. CDR1 and CDR2 (germline): MRHNA, SNTAGT. Sequences were derived from CD4+ or CD8+ T cells sorted from blood, sampled in a trial of the OX40 agonist ivuxolimab. The chain joins TRBV6-4 to TRBJ2-4, with TRBD2 identical over 7 bases. This sequence originates from an adult with an advanced solid tumor such as melanoma, head and neck, liver or kidney cancer. The CDR3 loop is CASSGGGLAKNIQYF. As DNA, the CDR3 is TGTGCCAGCAGTGGGGGGGGTCTAGCCAAAAACATTCAGTACTTC.